Listed below are T cell receptor beta chains from one sample, sequenced in a study of shared clonotypes between healthy human individuals. The repertoire was sequenced with immunoSEQ multiplex PCR; TCRdb's copy has only in-frame clones and lacks some. The table has around 2.1 million clones, 85% to 95% seen once. Sequencing was done on a sample of naive CD8+ T cells from PBMCs. The receptors were gathered from a man between 18 and 29 years old in good health. Some clones in this sample may be carry-over from other donors' samples. CDR3s include the opening cysteine and the closing phenylalanine or tryptophan. The D gene is left open where the match is weak. Size is stated for part of the rows, as once, few or many counts, or as a class when the clone is expanded.

J | size | D | V | CDR3 | DNA
TRBJ2-7 | - | - | TRBV5-6 | CASSLYSDYEQYF | TGTGCCAGCAGCTTGTACAGCGACTACGAGCAGTACTTC
TRBJ2-1 | once | TRBD2 | TRBV19 | CASTRTRAFNEQFF | TGTGCCAGTACCCGGACTAGAGCCTTCAATGAGCAGTTCTTC
TRBJ2-1 | once | TRBD2 | TRBV5-8 | CASSLGLAGNYNEQFF | TGTGCCAGCAGCTTGGGACTAGCGGGGAACTACAATGAGCAGTTCTTC
TRBJ2-7 | once | TRBD1 | TRBV25-1 | CASSPGQGIRYEQYF | TGTGCCAGCAGCCCGGGACAGGGGATTAGGTACGAGCAGTACTTC
TRBJ1-4 | few | - | TRBV7-9 | CASSYGDTEHEKLFF | TGTGCCAGCAGCTATGGGGACACGGAACATGAAAAACTGTTTTTT
TRBJ2-7 | - | TRBD2 | TRBV29-1 | CSVEGTYSGNPYEQYF | TGCAGCGTTGAAGGGACTTATAGCGGGAACCCCTACGAGCAGTACTTC
TRBJ2-2 | - | TRBD1 | TRBV12-5 | CASGIGTGGLRDTGELFF | TGTGCTAGTGGTATCGGGACAGGGGGCTTGAGGGACACCGGGGAGCTGTTTTTT
TRBJ2-1 | - | - | TRBV7-9 | CASSLDGRSNEQFF | TGTGCCAGCAGCTTAGACGGCCGAAGCAATGAGCAGTTCTTC
TRBJ2-7 | - | - | TRBV25-1 | CASSESGAAYEQYF | TGTGCCAGCAGTGAATCTGGGGCCGCCTACGAGCAGTACTTC
TRBJ1-5 | once | - | TRBV28 | CASSLRGHQPQHF | TGTGCCAGCAGTTTGAGAGGGCATCAGCCCCAGCATTTT
TRBJ2-5 | - | - | TRBV5-1 | CASSTEGNYQETQYF | TGCGCCAGCAGCACCGAAGGTAACTACCAAGAGACCCAGTACTTC
TRBJ2-7 | - | TRBD1 | TRBV9 | CASRGQGHEQYF | TGTGCCAGCAGGGGACAGGGGCACGAGCAGTACTTC
TRBJ2-6 | - | TRBD1 | TRBV4-3 | CASSQPGQGATGSGANVLTF | TGCGCCAGCAGCCAACCGGGACAGGGGGCGACGGGCTCTGGGGCCAACGTCCTGACTTTC
TRBJ1-2 | - | - | TRBV6-5 | CASSYVSGDGGYTF | TGTGCCAGCAGTTACGTTTCAGGGGATGGGGGCTACACCTTC
TRBJ2-7 | - | - | TRBV28 | CASSAALYEQYF | TGTGCCAGCAGCGCGGCGCTTTACGAGCAGTACTTC
TRBJ2-1 | once | TRBD2 | TRBV19 | CASSWAGGFTNEQFF | TGTGCCAGTAGTTGGGCGGGAGGATTCACCAATGAGCAGTTCTTC
TRBJ2-7 | - | TRBD2 | TRBV15 | CATRPSGSYEQYF | TGTGCCACCCGCCCTAGCGGGAGTTACGAGCAGTACTTC
TRBJ2-5 | - | - | TRBV28 | CASTKFLNYRETQYF | TGTGCCAGCACGAAGTTCTTAAACTATAGGGAGACCCAGTACTTC
TRBJ2-7 | - | - | TRBV2 | CASSQPGDTSYEQYF | TGTGCCAGCAGCCAACCCGGGGACACCTCCTACGAGCAGTACTTC
TRBJ2-2 | - | TRBD2 | TRBV4-2 | CASSHVAKERELIGELFF | TGTGCCAGCAGCCATGTGGCGAAGGAGCGGGAGTTGATCGGGGAGCTGTTTTTT
TRBJ2-7 | - | - | TRBV7-2 | CASSLEPGVTYEQYF | TGTGCCAGCAGCTTAGAGCCGGGCGTTACCTACGAGCAGTACTTC
TRBJ2-2 | - | - | TRBV7-7 | CATSPIGNTGELFF | TGTGCCACATCTCCAATTGGAAACACCGGGGAGCTGTTTTTT
TRBJ1-4 | - | - | TRBV19 | CASSSRSGDKEEKLFF | TGTGCCAGTAGTTCTCGTTCAGGGGATAAAGAAGAAAAACTGTTTTTT
TRBJ2-7 | - | TRBD2 | TRBV11-2 | CASSLTLGTSGYEQYF | TGTGCCAGCAGCCTCACCCTCGGGACTAGCGGGTACGAGCAGTACTTC
TRBJ2-1 | few | - | TRBV6-4 | CASSDSYNEQFF | TGTGCCAGCAGTGACTCCTACAATGAGCAGTTCTTC
TRBJ2-7 | - | - | TRBV7-2 | CASSLVAAYEQYF | TGTGCCAGCAGCTTAGTAGCAGCCTACGAGCAGTACTTC
TRBJ1-1 | - | - | TRBV10-3 | CAISAAIRGSNTEAFF | TGTGCCATCAGTGCGGCCATAAGGGGATCGAACACTGAAGCTTTCTTT
TRBJ2-1 | - | TRBD1 | TRBV27 | CATSGTAYNEQFF | TGTGCCACCTCCGGGACAGCCTACAATGAGCAGTTCTTC
TRBJ1-1 | once | - | TRBV7-8 | CASSSRDGYTEAFF | TGTGCCAGCAGCTCGCGGGACGGATACACTGAAGCTTTCTTT
TRBJ2-3 | - | - | TRBV27 | CASSLRHLTSTDTQYF | TGTGCCAGCAGTTTAAGGCACCTCACCAGCACAGATACGCAGTATTTT
TRBJ1-1 | - | TRBD1 | TRBV9 | CASSKVQGANTEAFF | TGTGCCAGCAGCAAGGTCCAGGGGGCGAACACTGAAGCTTTCTTT
TRBJ2-7 | - | - | TRBV7-7 | CASSPRVDYEQYF | TGTGCCAGCAGCCCCCGCGTTGATTACGAGCAGTACTTC
TRBJ1-4 | - | - | TRBV6-1 | CASSEWLTTNEKLFF | TGTGCCAGCAGTGAATGGCTTACAACTAATGAAAAACTGTTTTTT
TRBJ2-7 | - | TRBD1 | TRBV5-1 | CASSLAYRSGQGFDEQYF | TGCGCCAGCAGCTTGGCTTACCGTTCGGGACAGGGTTTCGACGAGCAGTACTTC
TRBJ2-7 | - | - | TRBV19 | CASSIDTASYEQYF | TGTGCCAGTAGTATAGACACAGCGTCCTACGAGCAGTACTTC
TRBJ2-1 | - | - | TRBV9 | CASSVDMVGEQFF | TGTGCCAGCAGCGTAGATATGGTGGGTGAGCAGTTCTTC
TRBJ2-1 | - | - | TRBV9 | CASSDKPWVVRGNEQFF | TGTGCCAGCAGTGATAAACCATGGGTAGTGCGGGGCAATGAGCAGTTCTTC
TRBJ2-6 | - | - | TRBV6-5 | CASSYFTAGANVLTF | TGTGCCAGCAGTTACTTCACGGCTGGGGCCAACGTCCTGACTTTC
TRBJ2-3 | - | - | TRBV9 | CASSVGPGRVDTQYF | TGTGCCAGCAGCGTAGGGCCGGGGCGGGTGGATACGCAGTATTTT
TRBJ1-4 | - | - | TRBV9 | CASSEFGTPNEKLFF | TGTGCCAGCAGCGAGTTTGGGACACCGAATGAAAAACTGTTTTTT
TRBJ2-7 | once | - | TRBV28 | CASSPLGDGSYEQYF | TGTGCCAGCAGTCCCCTCGGGGACGGATCCTACGAGCAGTACTTC
TRBJ1-1 | few | TRBD1 | TRBV29-1 | CSVEDPLDRVAFF | TGCAGCGTTGAAGATCCTTTAGACAGGGTAGCTTTCTTT
TRBJ2-1 | - | - | TRBV27 | CASSLLKRPWSDEQFF | TGTGCCAGCAGTTTATTGAAACGACCCTGGTCGGATGAGCAGTTCTTC